This entry concerns a single T cell receptor (beta chain). Its antigen is as yet unknown. A much larger clone sits a single nucleotide away, making a read error possible. Germline V gene lookup returns CDR1 MNHNS and CDR2 SASEGT. The V gene end was trimmed by 6 bases and the J gene end by 1 base; junction bases not matched to a gene: 9. There are 16 residues in the CDR3. The source material, RNA transcripts, was used to amplify TCR beta CDR3 regions. During a first-round RT-PCR of the TCR CDR3, the HTBI primer set was used. TCRdb passed the multiplex PCR reads through MiXCR, listing each CDR3 protein once. The table records hundreds of thousands of distinct CDR3 sequences, around 22% of them present only once. Pregnant or lactating patients were excluded, as were those with uncontrolled infection or other autoimmune disease. In making diagnoses, clinical symptoms, serum thyroxine and TRAb, thyroid ultrasound and orbital computed tomography were all used.

This sample is part of a study of T cells in Graves' hyperthyroidism and ophthalmopathy. The study's findings and limits: Ophthalmopathy stood apart from stable hyperthyroidism in a 13 V-J model. Most clonotypes expanded in the thyroid (above 0.001) were also present in blood.

The sample comprised blood. The sequence derives from a woman between 25 and 40 years old with Graves' ophthalmopathy. The chain joins TRBV6-1 to TRBJ1-5, with TRBD1 matching 7 bases. The CDR3: CASSPGTAMSNQPQHF. CDR3 DNA: TGTGCCAGCAGCCCCGGGACAGCAATGAGCAATCAGCCCCAGCATTTT.